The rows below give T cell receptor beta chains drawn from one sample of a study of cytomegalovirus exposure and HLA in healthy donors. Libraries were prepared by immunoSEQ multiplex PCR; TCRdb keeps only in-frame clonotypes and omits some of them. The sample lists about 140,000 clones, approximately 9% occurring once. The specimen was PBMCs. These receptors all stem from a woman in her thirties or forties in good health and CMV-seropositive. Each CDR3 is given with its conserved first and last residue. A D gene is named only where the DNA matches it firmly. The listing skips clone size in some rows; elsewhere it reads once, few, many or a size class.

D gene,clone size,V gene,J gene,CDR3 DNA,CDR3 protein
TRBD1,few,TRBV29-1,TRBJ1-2,TGCAGCGCCCGAGGGGGCGAGAGGGGGAACTATGGCTACACCTTC,CSARGGERGNYGYTF
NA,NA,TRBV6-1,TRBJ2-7,TGTGCCAGCAGTGGTTACAGCTACGAGCAGTACTTC,CASSGYSYEQYF
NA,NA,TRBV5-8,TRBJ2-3,TGTGCCAGCAGCTTCTTAAACACAGATACGCAGTATTTT,CASSFLNTDTQYF
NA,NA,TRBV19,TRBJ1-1,TGTGCCAGTAGGTCCGGGATGACTGAAGCTTTCTTT,CASRSGMTEAFF
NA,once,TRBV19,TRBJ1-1,TGTGCCAGTATGGTGGGCAGGGGCACTGAAGCTTTCTTT,CASMVGRGTEAFF
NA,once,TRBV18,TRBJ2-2,TGTGCCAGCTCACCATATTCGGACAGAAACACCGGGGAGCTGTTTTTT,CASSPYSDRNTGELFF
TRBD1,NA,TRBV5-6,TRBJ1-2,TGTGCCAGCAGCAGGACAGGCGGGAAGAACTATGGCTACACCTTC,CASSRTGGKNYGYTF
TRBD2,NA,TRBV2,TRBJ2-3,TGTGCCAGCACAGCGGGGACCACAGATACGCAGTATTTT,CASTAGTTDTQYF
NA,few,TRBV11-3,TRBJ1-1,TGTGCCAGCAGCGCAGGAGGGACTGAAGCTTTCTTT,CASSAGGTEAFF
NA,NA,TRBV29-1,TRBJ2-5,TGCAGCGTTGACGACTGGCAAGAGACCCAGTACTTC,CSVDDWQETQYF
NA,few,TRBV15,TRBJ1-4,TGTGCCACCAGCACCGGGTGGGAAAAACTGTTTTTT,CATSTGWEKLFF
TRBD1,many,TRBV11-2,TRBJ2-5,TGTGCCAGCAGCTTAGGGGCAGGGGGATTTGAGACCCAGTACTTC,CASSLGAGGFETQYF
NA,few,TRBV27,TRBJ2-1,TGTGCCAGCAGTTTGAGGAACAATGAGCAGTTCTTC,CASSLRNNEQFF
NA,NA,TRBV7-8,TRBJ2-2,TGTGCCAGCAGCCTTACAGGGCTCACCGGGGAGCTGTTTTTT,CASSLTGLTGELFF
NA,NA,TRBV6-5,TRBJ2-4,TGTGCCAGCACCCTCGAGGACATTCAGTACTTC,CASTLEDIQYF
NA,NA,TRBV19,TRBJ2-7,TGTGCCAGTAGCCAAAAGGGGTACTACGAGCAGTACTTC,CASSQKGYYEQYF
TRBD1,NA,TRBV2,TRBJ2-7,TGTGCCAGCAGTTCCGGGCAGGGGGCCACCTACGAGCAGTACTTC,CASSSGQGATYEQYF
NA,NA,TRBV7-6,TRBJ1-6,TGTGCCAGCAGCTTATACCAGGGCCGGTCACCCCTCCACTTT,CASSLYQGRSPLHF
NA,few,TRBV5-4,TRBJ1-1,TGTGCCAGCACCCCGGTTGTAGGGGCCACTGAAGCTTTCTTT,CASTPVVGATEAFF
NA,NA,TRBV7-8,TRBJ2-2,TGTGCCAGCAGCTTACGGGGGGCATACACCGGGGAGCTGTTTTTT,CASSLRGAYTGELFF
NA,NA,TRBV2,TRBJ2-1,TGTGCCAGCCGGGACAACTCCTACAATGAGCAGTTCTTC,CASRDNSYNEQFF
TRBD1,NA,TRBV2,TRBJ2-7,TGTGCCAGCTTGGCGGGACAGGGGACCTACGAGCAGTACTTC,CASLAGQGTYEQYF
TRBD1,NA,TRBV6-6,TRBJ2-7,TGTGCCAGCAGTTACTCCTCGGGACAGGGCTACGAGCAGTACTTC,CASSYSSGQGYEQYF
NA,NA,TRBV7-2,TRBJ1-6,TGTGCCAGCGGGCCCTCTTATAATTCACCCCTCCACTTT,CASGPSYNSPLHF
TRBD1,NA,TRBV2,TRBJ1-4,TGTGCCAGCAGACGTCGGGACAGCGGGGAAAAACTGTTTTTT,CASRRRDSGEKLFF
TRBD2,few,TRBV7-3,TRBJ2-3,TGTGCCAGCAGCTTAGCGGGAGCAGATACGCAGTATTTT,CASSLAGADTQYF
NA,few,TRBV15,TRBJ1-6,TGTGCCACCAGCAGAGATACTACACCCCTCCACTTT,CATSRDTTPLHF
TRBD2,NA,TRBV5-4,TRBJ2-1,TGTGCCAGCAGCCCCGGACTAGCGGGGTACAATGAGCAGTTCTTC,CASSPGLAGYNEQFF
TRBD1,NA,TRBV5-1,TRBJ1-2,TGCGCCAGCAGCCCCGGGACAGGGTCTAACTATGGCTACACCTTC,CASSPGTGSNYGYTF
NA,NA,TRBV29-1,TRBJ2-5,TGCAGCGTAGCTACCGGGTACCAAGAGACCCAGTACTTC,CSVATGYQETQYF
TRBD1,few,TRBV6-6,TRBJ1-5,TGTGCCAGCAGTTACTCAAGGGACAGGGTTCTTCAGCCCCAGCATTTT,CASSYSRDRVLQPQHF
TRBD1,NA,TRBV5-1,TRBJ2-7,TGCGCCAGCAGCTTGAGACAGGGTAGCTACGAGCAGTACTTC,CASSLRQGSYEQYF
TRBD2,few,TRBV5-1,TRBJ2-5,TGCGCCAGCAGCTTGGCTAGCGGGGGGCCAGCCCAGTACTTC,CASSLASGGPAQYF
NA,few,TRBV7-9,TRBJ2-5,TGTGCCAGCAGCCTAGTCCGGGAGACCCAGTACTTC,CASSLVRETQYF
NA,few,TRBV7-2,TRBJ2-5,TGTGCCAGCAGCTTAGGGCGGGGTAGACTAGTCCCTTCCCAAGAGACCCAGTACTTC,CASSLGRGRLVPSQETQYF
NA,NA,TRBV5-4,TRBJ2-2,TGTGCCAGCAGCGGACCGGGGACCGGGGAGCTGTTTTTT,CASSGPGTGELFF
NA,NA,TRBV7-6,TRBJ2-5,TGTGCCAGCAGCTTAAGTCGGGGGAGCCAAGAGACCCAGTACTTC,CASSLSRGSQETQYF
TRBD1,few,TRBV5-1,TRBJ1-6,TGCGCCAGCAGCAGTACAGGGGCCCATAATTCACCCCTCCACTTT,CASSSTGAHNSPLHF
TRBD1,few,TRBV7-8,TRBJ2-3,TGTGCCAGCAGACCTCGGACAGGGGGGTCGACAGATACGCAGTATTTT,CASRPRTGGSTDTQYF
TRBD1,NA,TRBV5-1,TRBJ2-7,TGCGCCAGCAGCTTACCGGGACAGGGGGGCGAGCAGTACTTC,CASSLPGQGGEQYF
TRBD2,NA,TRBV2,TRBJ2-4,TGTGCCAGCAGGGCGGGACTAGCGGAAAACATTCAGTACTTC,CASRAGLAENIQYF
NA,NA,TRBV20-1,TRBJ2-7,TGCAGTGCTAGAGTAAGCCACGAGCAGTACTTC,CSARVSHEQYF
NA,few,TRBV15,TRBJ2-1,TGTGCCACCAGCAGACTTGCAGACTCCTCTTACAATGAGCAGTTCTTC,CATSRLADSSYNEQFF
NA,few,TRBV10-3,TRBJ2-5,TGTGCCATCAGCCTACAGCTACAAGAGACCCAGTACTTC,CAISLQLQETQYF
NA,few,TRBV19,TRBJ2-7,TGTGCCAGTAGTATTCAGGGCTACGAGCAGTACTTC,CASSIQGYEQYF
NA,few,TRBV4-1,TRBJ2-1,TGCGCCAGCAGCCAAGGGTTGGCGGGGACGAGCTACAATGAGCAGTTCTTC,CASSQGLAGTSYNEQFF
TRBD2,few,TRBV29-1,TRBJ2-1,TGCAGCGTTGGCGGGGGTATCTCCTACAATGAGCAGTTCTTC,CSVGGGISYNEQFF
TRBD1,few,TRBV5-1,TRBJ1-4,TGCGCCAGCAGCTCCTTTGGGCCGGGACAGGGGAATGAAAAACTGTTTTTT,CASSSFGPGQGNEKLFF
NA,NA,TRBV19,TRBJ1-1,TGTGCCAGTAGTATAGATCCGGGGAACACTGAAGCTTTCTTT,CASSIDPGNTEAFF
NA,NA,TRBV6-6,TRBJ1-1,TGTGCCAGCAGTTACAATACGTTGGCAGGGATGAGATCTTTCTTT,CASSYNTLAGMRSFF
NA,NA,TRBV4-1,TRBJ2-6,TGCGCCAGCAGCCAAGAGGGGGCCGGGGCCAACGTCCTGACTTTC,CASSQEGAGANVLTF
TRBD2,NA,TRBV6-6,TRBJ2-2,TGTGCCAGCAGTTACTCTCGGGGGGGTAACACCGGGGAGCTGTTTTTT,CASSYSRGGNTGELFF
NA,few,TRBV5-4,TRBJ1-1,TGTGCCAGCAGCCCGCGGGGGAGGGTAGGGACTGAAGCTTTCTTT,CASSPRGRVGTEAFF
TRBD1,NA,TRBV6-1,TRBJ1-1,TGTGCCAGCACGACAGGGACCGCTGAAGCTTTCTTT,CASTTGTAEAFF